Shown below are 3 T cell receptor beta chains from a single sample sequenced in a study of cytomegalovirus exposure and HLA in healthy donors. Here immunoSEQ multiplex PCR was the method, and the copy in TCRdb shows in-frame clones only, minus some. The sample lists about 56,000 clones; more than 90% were seen once. Sequenced material: PBMCs. The receptors come from a man between 18 and 35 years old in good health and CMV-seronegative.

The chain joins TRBV11-3 to TRBJ2-1; 7 nucleotides match TRBD1. This CDR3 has 14 residues. Unmatched junction bases numbered 7, after V lost 1 base and J lost 10 bases. CDR1 and CDR2 from the germline V gene are SGHNT and YENEEA. The CDR3 bases are TGTGCCAGCAGCTTAGGGGACAGAGCCTTAGAGCAGTTCTTC. Protein sequence: CASSLGDRALEQFF.

The rearrangement uses TRBV6-5 and TRBJ1-1; the D gene is possibly TRBD1 (6 bases). Looked up from germline, CDR1 is MNHEY and CDR2 is SVGAGI. V lost 5 bases and J 4 bases, leaving 11 bases between the germline ends. The length of the CDR3 is 13 residues. The CDR3 DNA reads TGTGCCAGCAGTGTCACAGGGAGCACTGAAGCTTTCTTT. Translated: CASSVTGSTEAFF.

The V gene is TRBV4-1, the J gene TRBJ2-1; the match to TRBD2 covers 14 bases. V trimming: 2 bases; J trimming: 5 bases; junction bases outside the gene matches: 5. Germline CDR1 and CDR2: MGHRA and YSYEKL. The CDR3 length is 17 residues. DNA for the CDR3: TGCGCCAGCAGCCAAACCGGACTAGCGGGAGGTAACAATGAGCAGTTCTTC. Amino acids: CASSQTGLAGGNNEQFF.